The 18 T cell receptor beta chains reported below all come from one sample, sequenced in a study of post-analysis software for immune sequencing data. Findings and limits, study-wide: The study found TRBV5-6, TRBV5-1 and TRBV20-1 among a few TRBV segments more frequent in patients than controls.

Included in the TCR beta cDNA libraries were unique molecular identifiers. TCRdb passed the PCR reads through MiXCR, listing each CDR3 protein once. The table records about 770,000 distinct CDR3 sequences, about half of them present only once. Their antigens are not known. The sample taken for sequencing was blood. These receptors were collected from a girl under 18 with multiple sclerosis.

This chain joins TRBV20-1 and TRBJ2-1; D might be TRBD2 (6 bases). Germline CDR1 and CDR2: DFQATT and SNEGSKA (reference sequence). The V gene lost 4 bases and the J gene lost 7 bases, with 14 bases spanning the gap. The CDR3 length is 13 residues. The DNA for the CDR3 is TGCAGTGCTAAACGCGCCGGAGGGAATGAGCAGTTCTTC. Protein sequence: CSAKRAGGNEQFF.

V is TRBV29-1 and J is TRBJ2-4, with D possibly matching TRBD2 (6 bases). The germline V and J ends were trimmed by 7 bases and 13 bases, with 20 bases remaining between them. Per germline, CDR1 SQVTM and CDR2 ANQGSEA. This CDR3 has 12 residues. In DNA form, the CDR3 reads TGCAGCGCCTCGACTCCGGGACGGGAGCAGTACTTC. Residues: CSASTPGREQYF.

V is TRBV7-3 and J is TRBJ2-1; D is undetermined. The V end lost 0 bases, the J end lost 6 bases, and 9 bases lay between the germline ends. CDR1 SGHTA and CDR2 FQGTGA come from the germline V gene. The CDR3 has 14 residues. As DNA, the CDR3 is TGTGCCAGCAGCTTAACTGGGTCCGCCAATGAGCAGTTCTTC. Amino acid sequence: CASSLTGSANEQFF.

The V and J genes are TRBV25-1 and TRBJ2-5, with D possibly called TRBD1 or TRBD2 (8 bases each). The last part of the DNA fits TRBJ2-7 better; the J call may be wrong. Per germline, CDR1 MGHDK and CDR2 SYGVNS. This CDR3 has 17 residues. This chain's CDR3 is CASSEYRTGTRTYEQYF. The DNA for the CDR3 is TGTGCCAGCAGTGAATACCGGACAGGGACTAGGACCTACGAGCAGTACTTC.

This clonotype appeared many times. The V call is TRBV6-6, the J call TRBJ2-5; D is uncertain. V shed 2 bases and J shed 1 base, with 14 bases lying between them. Germline V gene data show CDR1 as MNHNY and CDR2 as SVGAGI (reference sequence). The CDR3 consists of 16 residues. CDR3 coding DNA: TGTGCCAGCAGTTACCTGAGAGTGCAGTTCCAAGAGACCCAGTACTTC. Translating it yields CASSYLRVQFQETQYF.

The table lists this clonotype with a count of one. This chain links TRBV4-3 with TRBJ2-5; no clear D. V dropped 1 base and J dropped 2 bases, with 14 bases sitting between them. The length of the CDR3 is 16 residues. Germline V gene sequence: CDR1 LGHNA, CDR2 YSLEER. The CDR3 DNA sequence: TGCGCCAGCAGCCAAGGTGCGGCGACGGAACAAGAGACCCAGTACTTC. Its translation: CASSQGAATEQETQYF.

The genes are TRBV19 and TRBJ2-1; 7 nucleotides line up with TRBD2. Germline V gene data show CDR1 as LNHDA and CDR2 as SQIVND (reference sequence). This CDR3 is built from 15 residues. The J segment lost 9 bases and the V segment lost 3 bases, leaving 11 bases of the junction unmatched. CDR3 loop: CASSIGWEGLSEQFF. DNA of the CDR3: TGTGCCAGTAGTATCGGATGGGAGGGCCTCAGTGAGCAGTTCTTC.

This chain links TRBV9 with TRBJ2-1; TRBD2 matches 9 bases. Germline V lookup: CDR1 SGDLS, CDR2 YYNGEE. This CDR3 region has 14 residues. V shed 3 bases, J shed 9 bases, and the junction held 7 bases outside the gene matches. CDR3: CASSGVAGVFEQFF. The CDR3 DNA reads TGTGCCAGCAGCGGAGTAGCGGGAGTGTTTGAGCAGTTCTTC.

There are a few counts of this clonotype. J is TRBJ2-1 and V is TRBV12-3 or TRBV12-4; TRBD2 matches 9 bases. This CDR3 spans 14 amino acids. V trimming: 4 bases; J trimming: 10 bases; junction bases outside the gene matches: 8. The CDR3 spells CASSSLSGTSEQFF. DNA of the CDR3: TGTGCCAGCAGTTCATTATCCGGGACTAGCGAGCAGTTCTTC.

This chain uses TRBV7-3 with TRBJ2-7; 9 bases line up with TRBD2. The junction had 9 bases not matched to a gene; V was cut back by 5 bases and J by 4 bases. In germline, CDR1 is SGHTA, CDR2 FQGTGA. The length of the CDR3 is 15 residues. CDR3 amino acids: CASSIGASGIYEQYF. In nucleotides, the CDR3 is TGTGCCAGCAGCATCGGGGCTAGCGGGATTTACGAGCAGTACTTC.

This chain connects TRBV6-6 to TRBJ1-4; TRBD1 might be the D (5 bases). Germline loops: CDR1 MNHNY, CDR2 SVGAGI (reference sequence). The CDR3 totals 13 residues. V lost 6 bases and J 8 bases, leaving 13 bases between the germline ends. CDR3: CASSRGGTEKLFF. The DNA for the CDR3 is TGTGCCAGCAGCCGGGGGGGTACCGAAAAACTGTTTTTT.

This clonotype was picked up a small number of times. The CDR3, as DNA: TGCAGCGTTGAAGGAGGGGTCGGGGAAAAACTGTTTTTT. This gives the protein CSVEGGVGEKLFF. This sequence joins TRBV29-1 and TRBJ1-4; tentatively, D is TRBD1 (5 bases). V shed 1 base and J shed 8 bases, with 11 bases lying between them. Germline CDR1 is SQVTM and CDR2 is ANQGSEA. The CDR3 runs to 13 residues.

The chain uses TRBV29-1 and TRBJ1-4; the match to TRBD1 covers 7 bases. In germline, CDR1 is SQVTM, CDR2 ANQGSEA. This CDR3 is 16 amino acids long. The V gene end was trimmed by 5 bases and the J gene end by 8 bases; junction bases not matched to a gene: 17. The CDR3 protein is CSVNNIPGQPAEKLFF. CDR3 nucleotides: TGCAGCGTTAATAATATCCCGGGACAGCCAGCGGAAAAACTGTTTTTT.

The rearrangement uses TRBV6-6 and TRBJ2-3; tentative D call: TRBD1 (5 bases). The CDR3 sequence is 17 residues long. The germline V gene encodes CDR1 MNHNY and CDR2 SVGAGI (reference sequence). Trimming left V 0 bases short and J 4 bases short, with 17 bases between. The CDR3 loop reads CASSYSLQGGWADTQYF. CDR3 nucleotides: TGTGCCAGCAGTTACTCCCTGCAGGGCGGTTGGGCAGATACGCAGTATTTT.

In nucleotides, the CDR3 is TGCGCCAGCAACCCGGGAGGGGGACGCAGTGAGCAGTTCTTC. Translation gives CASNPGGGRSEQFF. This chain connects TRBV5-1 to TRBJ2-1; 8 bases map to TRBD2. The V segment lost 6 bases and the J segment 9 bases; nucleotides outside the gene matches: 11. Germline V gene data show CDR1 as SGHRS and CDR2 as YFSETQ. This CDR3 region has 14 residues.

The chain links TRBV4-1 to TRBJ2-7; D gene uncertain. From germline, CDR1 is MGHRA and CDR2 YSYEKL. Deletions cut 4 bases from V and 7 bases from J, with 20 bases between. This CDR3 contains 15 residues. The CDR3 protein is CASSRETFSYNEQYF. The CDR3 nucleotides are TGCGCCAGCAGCCGAGAGACTTTCTCCTACAATGAGCAGTACTTC.

The rearrangement uses TRBV2 and TRBJ2-7; tentatively, D is TRBD1 or TRBD2 (5 bases each). The CDR3 contains 12 residues. The germline gives CDR1 SNHLY, CDR2 FYNNEI. Trimming left V 8 bases short and J 3 bases short, with 11 bases between. The DNA for the CDR3 is TGTGCCAGCCACCGGGACCTCTACGAGCAGTACTTC. Residues: CASHRDLYEQYF.

The rearrangement links TRBV10-2 to TRBJ2-5; 7 bases match TRBD2. Germline-derived CDR1 and CDR2 are WSHSY and SAAADI. After removal of 2 bases from V and 5 bases from J, the junction contained 2 bases not matched to a gene. This CDR3 spans 13 amino acids. CDR3: CASSEQGGETQYF. Here the CDR3 DNA reads TGCGCCAGCAGTGAGCAGGGAGGGGAGACCCAGTACTTC.